Included here is one T cell receptor beta chain sequence, with context. In the original workflow: The assay estimated nucleated cells by amplifying reference gene primers. The table came from immunoSEQ multiplex PCR; TCRdb's copy has only in-frame clones and leaves some out. The V and J calls and the clone size are those of that table, but D and trimming were determined from the DNA. There are approximately 190,000 clones in the sample; less than 90% occur only once, and approximately 6.5% lies in the top ten. These data originate in a study of blood T cell repertoires in COVID-19. As for the study in general: Both acute and convalescent COVID-19 samples were obtained from the United States, Italy and Spain. In each case, the material was cDNA or gDNA derived from T cells, B-cell-depleted T cells, or PBMCs.

Germline V CDR1 and CDR2: GTSNPN, SVGIG (reference sequence). This CDR3 is 13 amino acids long. The chain joins TRBV30 to TRBJ1-6; 9 bases agree with TRBD1. The sequence derives from a woman in her 40s with acute or convalescent COVID-19. Sequencing input: peripheral blood. In DNA form, the CDR3 reads TGTGCTGAGGGACAGGGACTTAATTCACCCCTCCACTTT. It is translated as CAEGQGLNSPLHF.